One sample yielded the 2 T cell receptor beta chains listed below, sequenced in a study of graft-versus-host responses after intestinal transplantation. No antigen is known for these receptors. Sequencing was performed with immunoSEQ multiplex PCR; in TCRdb, only in-frame clones are kept and a portion is missing. The repertoire consists of about 130,000 clones, with 80% to 95% occurring once and the leading ten covering 0.19%. The sequences come from unstimulated CD4+ T cells sorted from spleen or lymph node cells, collected before intestinal transplant. Receptor source: a human donor who received an intestinal transplant.

This chain connects TRBV9 to TRBJ2-1, with D uncertain. Germline V gene data show CDR1 as SGDLS and CDR2 as YYNGEE. V lost 0 bases and J 8 bases, leaving 3 bases between the germline ends. There are 11 residues in the CDR3. The CDR3 DNA follows: TGTGCCAGCAGCGTAGACCATGAGCAGTTCTTC. It specifies CASSVDHEQFF.

This chain connects TRBV27 to TRBJ2-5; tentative D call: TRBD1 (6 bases). The CDR3 is 15 amino acids. The V end was cut by 5 bases, the J end by 2 bases, with 15 bases between. Germline CDR1 reads MNHEY; CDR2 reads SMNVEV (reference sequence). CDR3 coding DNA: TGTGCCAGCAGTCAGACCCTCGGACAGCAAGAGACCCAGTACTTC. The encoded protein is CASSQTLGQQETQYF.